This TCR beta chain is drawn from a study of CD8 T cells in Susac syndrome. The study's findings and limits: The study conceded that relatively few individuals underwent its TCR sequencing and HLA analysis.

Both CD4+ and CD8+ T cells were negatively isolated, and TEMRA cells underwent FACS enrichment. About this clonotype: Its antigen is not identified.

With random hexamers, reverse transcription was performed on 0.5 to 1 ug of RNA. Amplification of the TCR beta CDR3 was carried out by immunoSEQ multiplex PCR, which spanned a total of 54 Vbeta and 13 Jbeta segments. TCRdb independently ran MiXCR on the immunoSEQ multiplex PCR reads; one entry per CDR3 protein. The sample holds about 200,000 distinct CDR3 sequences, roughly nine tenths seen once. Germline CDR1 reads SGHNT; CDR2 reads YYREEE (reference sequence). The CDR3 is 15 amino acids. V trimming: 4 bases; J trimming: 7 bases; junction bases outside the gene matches: 7. Material: CD4+ T cells from PBMCs. The V call is TRBV5-4, the J call TRBJ2-1, with 11 bases lining up with TRBD2. This clonotype was obtained from a human donor with Susac syndrome. DNA of the CDR3: TGTGCCAGCAGCCTAACTAGCGGGGGCTTAAATGAGCAGTTCTTC. Its protein product is CASSLTSGGLNEQFF.